Below, 22 T cell receptor beta chains from the same sample are listed, as sequenced in a study of control samples from healthy donors and cancer patients. Using immunoSEQ multiplex PCR, the repertoire was profiled, and TCRdb retains in-frame clones only, with some absent. The sample carries approximately 85,000 clones, approximately 91% recorded once. Sequenced input: blood. The receptor set was obtained from a woman aged 60 to 75 in good health.

The rearrangement uses TRBV7-9 and TRBJ1-1; TRBD1 agrees at 7 bases. The CDR3 loop spans 15 amino acids. The V segment lost 5 bases and the J segment 5 bases; nucleotides outside the gene matches: 11. CDR1 SEHNR and CDR2 FQNEAQ come from the germline V gene (reference sequence). The CDR3 is CASSLRSTGSTEAFF. The DNA for the CDR3 is TGTGCCAGCAGCCTAAGATCGACAGGGAGTACTGAAGCTTTCTTT.

The CDR3 spells CASSPFGRGEKLFF. CDR3 nucleotides: TGTGCCAGCAGCCCATTTGGACGGGGTGAAAAACTGTTTTTT. The chain links TRBV7-8 to TRBJ1-4; D gene ambiguous. This CDR3 is 14 amino acids long. V lost 5 bases to trimming and J lost 7 bases, with 14 bases between them. CDR1 and CDR2 from the germline V gene are SGHVS and FQNEAQ.

The J gene is TRBJ2-1, the V gene TRBV11-2; TRBD1 might be the D (5 bases). V was pared by 1 base and J by 1 base, with 20 bases between. CDR3 size: 19 residues. The germline CDR1 and CDR2 sequences are SGHAT and FQNNGV. CDR3 amino acids: CASSLVYTTATPSYNEQFF. CDR3 in DNA: TGTGCCAGCAGCTTAGTTTATACGACAGCCACCCCATCCTACAATGAGCAGTTCTTC.

A few counts support this clone. V gene TRBV11-3 combines with J gene TRBJ2-2; 12 bases are a match to TRBD2. With 0 bases clipped from V and 4 bases from J, the junction kept 3 bases outside the gene matches. There are 17 residues in the CDR3. CDR1 and CDR2 from the germline V gene are SGHNT and YENEEA. CDR3 DNA sequence: TGTGCCAGCAGCTTAGATACGACTAGCGGGGGCACCGGGGAGCTGTTTTTT. Translated: CASSLDTTSGGTGELFF.

This chain joins TRBV9 and TRBJ1-1; D remains ambiguous. Trimming removed 3 bases at V and 5 bases at J, with 11 bases between. This CDR3 is built from 13 residues. Looked up from germline, CDR1 is SGDLS and CDR2 is YYNGEE. As DNA, the CDR3 is TGTGCCAGCAGCGCCCCCCCGGGGACTGAAGCTTTCTTT. This encodes CASSAPPGTEAFF.

The V call is TRBV21-1, the J call TRBJ2-5. TRBV21-1 constitutes a pseudogene. The CDR3 loop spans 12 amino acids. The chain's CDR3 is CASSKRKETQYF. The CDR3 coding sequence is TGTGCCAGCAGCAAAAGGAAAGAGACCCAGTACTTC.

This clone was recorded a few times. V usage is TRBV18 and J usage is TRBJ1-1; possible D gene TRBD1, 6 bases. This CDR3 has 14 residues. V was shortened by 3 bases and J by 1 base, with 9 bases between the two germline ends. CDR1 and CDR2 (germline): KGHSH, LQKENI. The CDR3, as DNA: TGTGCCAGCTCACCGGGACACACGAACACTGAAGCTTTCTTT. This encodes CASSPGHTNTEAFF. Full variable domain (remainder filled in from reference TRBV18 and TRBJ1-1): NAGVMQNPRHLVRRRGQEARLRCSPMKGHSHVYWYRQLPEEGLKFMVYLQKENIIDESGMPKERFSAEFPKEGPSILRIQQVVRGDSAAYFCASSPGHTNTEAFFGQGTRLTVV.

DNA of the CDR3: TGTGCCAGCAGCTCTTACAGGGAGAACACCATATATTTT. The encoded protein is CASSSYRENTIYF. The rearrangement uses TRBV11-2 and TRBJ1-3; maybe TRBD1 (6 bases). V lost 4 bases to trimming and J lost 7 bases, with 11 bases between them. The CDR3 has 13 amino acids. Germline V gene data show CDR1 as SGHAT and CDR2 as FQNNGV.

The chain employs TRBV9 and TRBJ1-1; D is ambiguous. Trimming cost V 0 bases and J 6 bases, with 12 bases left between them. The CDR3 extends over 14 amino acids. From germline, CDR1 is SGDLS and CDR2 YYNGEE. This CDR3 is CASSVVVANPEAFF. The CDR3 coding sequence is TGTGCCAGCAGCGTAGTGGTGGCCAACCCTGAAGCTTTCTTT.

This chain links TRBV11-2 with TRBJ2-7, with 10 bases that match TRBD2. Looked up from germline, CDR1 is SGHAT and CDR2 is FQNNGV. CDR3 length: 17 amino acids. The J segment lost 0 bases and the V segment lost 1 base, leaving 6 bases of the junction unmatched. CDR3 DNA: TGTGCCAGCAGCTTAGGGTCTAGCGGGGGAGCCTCCTACGAGCAGTACTTC. As protein: CASSLGSSGGASYEQYF.

This clone was picked up one time. The V call is TRBV11-2, the J call TRBJ2-7; 9 nucleotides agree with TRBD2. Germline lookup yields CDR1 SGHAT and CDR2 FQNNGV. J lost 0 bases, V lost 8 bases, and 5 bases had no gene match. This CDR3 has 14 residues. The CDR3 DNA is TGTGCCAGCGGTCTAGCGGGGAGCTCCTACGAGCAGTACTTC. Translated, it gives CASGLAGSSYEQYF.

This clone was found once. The chain couples TRBV30 to TRBJ1-1; D gene uncertain. V was cut by 1 base and J by 6 bases, with 12 bases left in between. The CDR3 is made up of 13 amino acids. Germline assignment: CDR1 GTSNPN and CDR2 SVGIG (reference sequence). CDR3: CAWSEVRLAEAFF. CDR3 sequence (DNA): TGTGCCTGGAGTGAGGTTCGGTTGGCTGAAGCTTTCTTT.

The V call is TRBV7-2, the J call TRBJ2-7; 9 bases map to TRBD2. Trimming took 2 bases from V and 5 from J; bases not matched to a gene: 4. Germline lookup yields CDR1 SGHTA and CDR2 FQGNSA. The CDR3 spans 14 residues. CDR3 loop: CASSLRRGRDEQYF. The CDR3 DNA is TGTGCCAGCAGCTTACGGCGCGGGAGGGACGAGCAGTACTTC.

This clone was counted a few times. The chain has TRBV14 and TRBJ1-4; D perhaps matches TRBD1 (6 bases). The CDR3 is 15 residues long. V was clipped by 3 bases and J by 8 bases, with 16 bases between them. The germline CDR1 and CDR2 sequences are SGHDN and FVKESK. CDR3 coding DNA: TGTGCCAGCAGCCAGAAGGGGGGAGCAGGGGAAAAACTGTTTTTT. This sequence encodes CASSQKGGAGEKLFF.

Written as DNA, the CDR3 is TGTGCCAGCAGCAAAGTTGACAGAGCTGAAGCTTTCTTT. Protein product: CASSKVDRAEAFF. The chain combines TRBV21-1 with TRBJ1-1; TRBD1 is the table's D call and was not checked against the DNA. TRBV21-1 is deemed a pseudogene. The CDR3 runs 13 residues.

V and J are TRBV20-1 and TRBJ2-3; a weak D match, TRBD2 (6 bases). The CDR3 runs 14 residues. The germline V gene has CDR1 DFQATT and CDR2 SNEGSKA (reference sequence). Trimming left V 6 bases short and J 3 bases short, with 16 bases between. CDR3 in DNA: TGCAGTGCCAGTCTAGCGTTGGGGACAGATACGCAGTATTTT. It codes for CSASLALGTDTQYF.

The rearrangement uses TRBV5-1 and TRBJ2-1, with 10 bases lining up with TRBD1. Germline CDR1 and CDR2: SGHRS and YFSETQ. The CDR3 loop spans 15 amino acids. V shed 4 bases, J shed 9 bases, and the junction held 10 bases outside the gene matches. The CDR3 is CASSPGTGVSGEQFF. CDR3 bases: TGCGCCAGCAGCCCCGGGACAGGGGTGAGTGGTGAGCAGTTCTTC.

For the CDR3, the DNA is TGCGCCAGCAGTAGAGCTAGCGTACACCACAATGAGCAGTTCTTC. Its translation is CASSRASVHHNEQFF. J is TRBJ2-1 and V is TRBV10-1, with D perhaps TRBD2 (6 bases). The CDR3 has 15 amino acids. CDR1 is WNHNN, CDR2 SYGVQD, per germline (reference sequence). The V end was cut by 5 bases, the J end by 5 bases, with 16 bases between.

The chain couples TRBV5-1 to TRBJ1-3; D call uncertain. Germline V lookup: CDR1 SGHRS, CDR2 YFSETQ. This CDR3 contains 16 residues. The germline V and J ends were trimmed by 0 bases and 3 bases, with 13 bases remaining between them. This CDR3 reads CASSLAAGQRGNTIYF. The DNA for the CDR3 is TGCGCCAGCAGCTTGGCCGCCGGCCAGCGTGGAAACACCATATATTTT.

This chain uses TRBV5-4 with TRBJ2-7; the D gene is possibly TRBD1 (7 bases). CDR1 is SGHNT, CDR2 YYREEE, per germline (reference sequence). This CDR3 region has 16 residues. The V gene lost 3 bases and the J gene lost 6 bases, with 22 bases spanning the gap. DNA for the CDR3: TGTGCCAGCAGCTATCTAGGCCAGGGGGGCCCGGCCGAGCAGTACTTC. It codes for CASSYLGQGGPAEQYF.

Relative to its sample, this clone is medium-sized (0.01 to 0.1%). The chain links TRBV4-1 to TRBJ2-2, with 16 bases lining up with TRBD2. CDR3 length equals 18 residues. Germline CDR1 reads MGHRA; CDR2 reads YSYEKL. V lost 2 bases, J lost 4 bases, and 4 bases stayed unmatched. The chain's CDR3 is CASSQLGLAGGRTGELFF. Written as DNA, the CDR3 is TGCGCCAGCAGCCAATTGGGACTAGCGGGGGGGCGCACCGGGGAGCTGTTTTTT.

The chain employs TRBV25-1 and TRBJ2-7; TRBD1 might be the D (7 bases). V lost 5 bases, J lost 6 bases, and 14 bases lay in between. The CDR3 is made up of 13 amino acids. Germline CDR1 and CDR2: MGHDK and SYGVNS. The CDR3 bases are TGTGCCAGCAGTACGACAGGGACTCTCGAGCAGTACTTC. It is translated as CASSTTGTLEQYF.